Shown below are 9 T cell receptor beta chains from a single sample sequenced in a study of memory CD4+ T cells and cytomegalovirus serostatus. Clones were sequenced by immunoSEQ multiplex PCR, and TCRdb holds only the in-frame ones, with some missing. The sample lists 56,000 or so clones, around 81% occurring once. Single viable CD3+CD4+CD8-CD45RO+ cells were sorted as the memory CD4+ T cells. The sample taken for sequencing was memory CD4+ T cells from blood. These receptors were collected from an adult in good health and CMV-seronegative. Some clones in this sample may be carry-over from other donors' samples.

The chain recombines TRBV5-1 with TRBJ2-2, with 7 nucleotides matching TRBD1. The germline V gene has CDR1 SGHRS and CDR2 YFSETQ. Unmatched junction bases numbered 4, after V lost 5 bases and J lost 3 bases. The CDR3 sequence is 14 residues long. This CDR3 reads CASRAGTDTGELFF. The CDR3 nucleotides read TGCGCCAGCAGGGCCGGGACAGACACCGGGGAGCTGTTTTTT.

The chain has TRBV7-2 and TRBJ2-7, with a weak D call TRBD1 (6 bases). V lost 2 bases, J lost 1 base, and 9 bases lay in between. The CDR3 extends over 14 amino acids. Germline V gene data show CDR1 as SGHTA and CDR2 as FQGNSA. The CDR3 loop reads CASSLNRASYEQYF. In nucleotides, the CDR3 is TGTGCCAGCAGCTTAAACAGGGCTTCCTACGAGCAGTACTTC.

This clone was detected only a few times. The CDR3 here is CASSRGRSDLNYGYTF. As DNA, the CDR3 is TGCGCCAGCAGCCGGGGAAGGTCCGACCTTAACTATGGCTACACCTTC. The rearrangement joins TRBV4-3 to TRBJ1-2; D is undetermined. Trimming removed 4 bases from V and 1 base from J, with 16 bases in between. Germline values: CDR1 LGHNA, CDR2 YSLEER. This CDR3 region has 16 residues.

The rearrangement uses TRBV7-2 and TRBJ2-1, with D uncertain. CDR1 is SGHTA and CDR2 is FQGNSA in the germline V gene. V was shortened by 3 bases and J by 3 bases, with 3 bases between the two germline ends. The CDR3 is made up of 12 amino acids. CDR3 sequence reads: CASSFYYNEQFF. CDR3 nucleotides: TGTGCCAGCAGCTTCTACTACAATGAGCAGTTCTTC. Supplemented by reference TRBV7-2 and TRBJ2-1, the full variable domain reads GAGVSQSPSNKVTEKGKDVELRCDPISGHTALYWYRQSLGQGLEFLIYFQGNSAPDKSGLPSDRFSAERTGGSVSTLTIQRTQQEDSAVYLCASSFYYNEQFFGPGTRLTVL.

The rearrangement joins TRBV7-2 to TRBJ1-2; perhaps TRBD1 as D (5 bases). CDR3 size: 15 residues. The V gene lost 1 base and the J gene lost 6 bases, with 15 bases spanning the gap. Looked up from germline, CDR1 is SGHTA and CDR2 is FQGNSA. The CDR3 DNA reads TGTGCCAGCAGCTTAGATAGAGGACACTTAGATGGCTACACCTTC. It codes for CASSLDRGHLDGYTF.

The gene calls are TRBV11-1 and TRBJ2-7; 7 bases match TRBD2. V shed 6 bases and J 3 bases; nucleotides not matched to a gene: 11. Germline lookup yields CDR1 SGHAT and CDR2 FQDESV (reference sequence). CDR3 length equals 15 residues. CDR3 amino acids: CASSTAAGVFYEQYF. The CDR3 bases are TGTGCCAGCAGTACCGCGGCGGGAGTCTTCTACGAGCAGTACTTC.

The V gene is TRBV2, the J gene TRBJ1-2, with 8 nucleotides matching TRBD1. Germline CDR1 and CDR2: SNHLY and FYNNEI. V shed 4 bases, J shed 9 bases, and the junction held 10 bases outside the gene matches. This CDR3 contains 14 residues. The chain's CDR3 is CASSAGQGQDSYTF. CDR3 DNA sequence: TGTGCCAGCAGTGCCGGACAGGGCCAAGATAGCTACACCTTC.

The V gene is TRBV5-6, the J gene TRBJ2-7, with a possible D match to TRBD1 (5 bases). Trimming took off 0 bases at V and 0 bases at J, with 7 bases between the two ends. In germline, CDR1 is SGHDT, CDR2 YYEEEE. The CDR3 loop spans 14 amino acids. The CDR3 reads CASSLGQRSYEQYF. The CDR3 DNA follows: TGTGCCAGCAGCTTGGGACAGCGCTCCTACGAGCAGTACTTC.

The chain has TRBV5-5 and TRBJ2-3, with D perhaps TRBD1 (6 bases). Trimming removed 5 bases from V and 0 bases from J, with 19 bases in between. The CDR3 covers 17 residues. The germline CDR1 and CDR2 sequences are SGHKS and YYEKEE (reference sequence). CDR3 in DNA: TGTGCCAGCAGTCGTGGACCTGCGAGGGGGAGCACAGATACGCAGTATTTT. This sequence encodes CASSRGPARGSTDTQYF.